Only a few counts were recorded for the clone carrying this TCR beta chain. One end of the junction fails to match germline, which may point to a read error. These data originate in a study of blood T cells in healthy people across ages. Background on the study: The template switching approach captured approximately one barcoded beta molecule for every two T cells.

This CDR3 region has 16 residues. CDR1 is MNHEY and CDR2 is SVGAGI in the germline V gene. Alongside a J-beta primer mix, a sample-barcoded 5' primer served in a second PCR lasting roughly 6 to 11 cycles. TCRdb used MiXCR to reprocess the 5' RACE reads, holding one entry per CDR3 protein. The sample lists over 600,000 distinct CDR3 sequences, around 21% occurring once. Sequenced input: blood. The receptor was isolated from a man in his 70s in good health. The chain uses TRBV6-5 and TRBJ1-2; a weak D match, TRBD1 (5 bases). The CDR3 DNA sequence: TGTGCCAGCAGTTACCTTGGCCGGCAGGGTGTCGATGGCTACACCTTT. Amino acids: CASSYLGRQGVDGYTF.